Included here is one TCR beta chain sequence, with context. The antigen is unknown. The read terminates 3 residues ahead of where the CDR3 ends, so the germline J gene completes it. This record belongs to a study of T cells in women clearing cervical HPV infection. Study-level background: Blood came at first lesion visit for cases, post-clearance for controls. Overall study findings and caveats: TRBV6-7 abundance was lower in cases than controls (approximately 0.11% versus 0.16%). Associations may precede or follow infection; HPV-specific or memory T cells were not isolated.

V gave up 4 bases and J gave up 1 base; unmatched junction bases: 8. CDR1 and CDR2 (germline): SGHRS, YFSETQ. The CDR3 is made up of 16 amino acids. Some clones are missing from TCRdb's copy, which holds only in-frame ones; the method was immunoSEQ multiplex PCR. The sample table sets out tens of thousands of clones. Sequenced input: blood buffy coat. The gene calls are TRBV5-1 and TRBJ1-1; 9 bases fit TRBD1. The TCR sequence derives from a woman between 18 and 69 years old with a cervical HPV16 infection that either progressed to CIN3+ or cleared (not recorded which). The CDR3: CASSPYRGHPNTEAFF. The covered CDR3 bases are TGCGCCAGCAGCCCATACAGGGGGCATCCGAACACTGAA.